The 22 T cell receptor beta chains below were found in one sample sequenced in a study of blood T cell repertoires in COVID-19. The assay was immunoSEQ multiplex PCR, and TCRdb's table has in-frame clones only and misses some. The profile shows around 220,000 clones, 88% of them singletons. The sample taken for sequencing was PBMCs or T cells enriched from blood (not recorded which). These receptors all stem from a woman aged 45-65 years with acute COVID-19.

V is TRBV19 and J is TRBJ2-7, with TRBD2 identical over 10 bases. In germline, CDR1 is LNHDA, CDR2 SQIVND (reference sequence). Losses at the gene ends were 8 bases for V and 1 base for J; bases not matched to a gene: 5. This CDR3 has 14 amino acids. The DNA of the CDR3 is TGTGCCAGTGGTGGGACTAGCGCGTCCTACGAGCAGTACTTC. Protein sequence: CASGGTSASYEQYF.

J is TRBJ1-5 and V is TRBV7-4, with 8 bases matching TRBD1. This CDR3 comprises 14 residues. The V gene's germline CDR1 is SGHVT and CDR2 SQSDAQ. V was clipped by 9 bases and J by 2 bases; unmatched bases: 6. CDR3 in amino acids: CASPDRVGNQPQHF. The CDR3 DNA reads TGTGCCAGTCCGGACAGGGTAGGCAATCAGCCCCAGCATTTT.

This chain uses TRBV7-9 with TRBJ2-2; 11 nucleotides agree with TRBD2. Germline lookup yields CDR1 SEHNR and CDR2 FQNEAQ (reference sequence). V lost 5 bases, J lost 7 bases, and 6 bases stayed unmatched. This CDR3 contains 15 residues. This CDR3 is CASSLLAGANGELFF. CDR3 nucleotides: TGTGCCAGCAGCCTACTAGCGGGAGCGAACGGGGAGCTGTTTTTT.

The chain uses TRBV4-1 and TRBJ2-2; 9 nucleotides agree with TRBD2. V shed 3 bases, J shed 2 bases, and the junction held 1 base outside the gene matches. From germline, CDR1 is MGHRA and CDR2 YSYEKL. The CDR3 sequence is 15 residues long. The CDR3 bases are TGCGCCAGCAGCCATAGCGGGAGTAACACCGGGGAGCTGTTTTTT. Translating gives CASSHSGSNTGELFF.

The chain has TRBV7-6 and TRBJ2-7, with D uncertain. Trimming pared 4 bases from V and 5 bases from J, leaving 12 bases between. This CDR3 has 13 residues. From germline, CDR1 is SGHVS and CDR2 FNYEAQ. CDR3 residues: CASSSSRGHEQYF. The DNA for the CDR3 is TGTGCCAGCAGCTCCTCACGAGGCCACGAGCAGTACTTC.

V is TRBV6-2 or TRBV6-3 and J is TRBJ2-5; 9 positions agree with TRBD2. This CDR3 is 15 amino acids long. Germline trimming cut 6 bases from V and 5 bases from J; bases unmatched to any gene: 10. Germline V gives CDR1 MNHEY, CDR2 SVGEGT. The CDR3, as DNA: TGTGCCAGCAGCGTAGCGGGAGCGCCAGGGGAGACCCAGTACTTC. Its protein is CASSVAGAPGETQYF.

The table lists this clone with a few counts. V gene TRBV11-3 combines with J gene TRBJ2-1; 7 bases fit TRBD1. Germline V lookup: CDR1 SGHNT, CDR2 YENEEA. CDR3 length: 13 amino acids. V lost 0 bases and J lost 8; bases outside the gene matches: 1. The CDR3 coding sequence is TGTGCCAGCAGCTTAGAACAGGGGTATGAGCAGTTCTTC. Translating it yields CASSLEQGYEQFF.

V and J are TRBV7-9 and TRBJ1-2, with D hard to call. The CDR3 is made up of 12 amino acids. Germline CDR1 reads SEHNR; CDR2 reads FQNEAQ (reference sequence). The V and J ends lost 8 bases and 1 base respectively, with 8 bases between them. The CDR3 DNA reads TGTGCCAGCGGTGCGGATAACTATGGCTACACCTTC. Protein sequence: CASGADNYGYTF. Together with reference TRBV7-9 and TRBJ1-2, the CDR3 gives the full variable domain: DTGVSQNPRHKITKRGQNVTFRCDPISEHNRLYWYRQTLGQGPEFLTYFQNEAQLEKSRLLSDRFSAERPKGSFSTLEIQRTEQGDSAMYLCASGADNYGYTFGSGTRLTVV.

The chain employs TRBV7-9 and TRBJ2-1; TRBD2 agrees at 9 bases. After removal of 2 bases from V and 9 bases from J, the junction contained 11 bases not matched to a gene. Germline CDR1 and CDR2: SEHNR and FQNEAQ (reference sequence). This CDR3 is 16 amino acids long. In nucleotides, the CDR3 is TGTGCCAGCAGCTTAATGGGGCTAGCGGGAAGGGTTGAGCAGTTCTTC. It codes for CASSLMGLAGRVEQFF.

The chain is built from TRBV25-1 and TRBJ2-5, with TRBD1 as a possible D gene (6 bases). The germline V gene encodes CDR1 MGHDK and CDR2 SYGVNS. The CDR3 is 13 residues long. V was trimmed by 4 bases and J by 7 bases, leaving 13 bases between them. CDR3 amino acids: CASSADRHRTQYF. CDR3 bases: TGTGCCAGCAGTGCAGACAGGCACAGGACCCAGTACTTC.

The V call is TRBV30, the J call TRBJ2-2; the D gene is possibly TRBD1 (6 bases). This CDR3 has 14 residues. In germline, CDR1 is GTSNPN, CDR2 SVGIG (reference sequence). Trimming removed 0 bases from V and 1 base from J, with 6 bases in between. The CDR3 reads CAWSVQGNTGELFF. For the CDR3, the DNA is TGTGCCTGGAGTGTACAGGGGAACACCGGGGAGCTGTTTTTT.

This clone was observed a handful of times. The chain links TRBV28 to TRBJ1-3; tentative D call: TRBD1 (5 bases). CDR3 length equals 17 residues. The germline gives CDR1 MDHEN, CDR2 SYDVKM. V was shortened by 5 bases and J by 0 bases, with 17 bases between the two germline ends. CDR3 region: CASSPSVRGNSGNTIYF. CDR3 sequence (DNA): TGTGCCAGCAGTCCCTCGGTCCGGGGGAACTCTGGAAACACCATATATTTT.

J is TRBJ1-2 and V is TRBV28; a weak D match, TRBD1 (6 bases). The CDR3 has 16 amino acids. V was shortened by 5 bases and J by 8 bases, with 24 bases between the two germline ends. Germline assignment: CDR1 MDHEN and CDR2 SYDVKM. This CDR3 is CASSRLNRATPRGYTF. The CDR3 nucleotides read TGTGCCAGCAGTCGATTGAACAGGGCGACCCCTAGGGGCTACACCTTC.

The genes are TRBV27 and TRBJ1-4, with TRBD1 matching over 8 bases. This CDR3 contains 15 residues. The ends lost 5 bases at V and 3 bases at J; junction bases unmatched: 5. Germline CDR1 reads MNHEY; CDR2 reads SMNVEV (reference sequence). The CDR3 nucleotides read TGTGCCAGCAGTCGAAGGACAGGGTCTAATGAAAAACTGTTTTTT. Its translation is CASSRRTGSNEKLFF.

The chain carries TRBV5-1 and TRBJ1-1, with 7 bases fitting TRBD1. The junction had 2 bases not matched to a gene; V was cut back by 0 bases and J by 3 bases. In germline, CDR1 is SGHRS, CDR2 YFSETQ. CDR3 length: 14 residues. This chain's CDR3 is CASSLVGTDTEAFF. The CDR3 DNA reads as TGCGCCAGCAGCTTGGTAGGGACAGACACTGAAGCTTTCTTT.

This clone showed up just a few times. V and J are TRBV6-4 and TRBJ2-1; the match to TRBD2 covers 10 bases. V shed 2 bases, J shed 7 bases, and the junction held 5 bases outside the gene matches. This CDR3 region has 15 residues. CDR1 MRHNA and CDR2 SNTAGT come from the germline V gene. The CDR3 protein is CASSDLAGDRNEQFF. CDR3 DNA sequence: TGTGCCAGCAGTGACCTAGCGGGAGACCGAAATGAGCAGTTCTTC.

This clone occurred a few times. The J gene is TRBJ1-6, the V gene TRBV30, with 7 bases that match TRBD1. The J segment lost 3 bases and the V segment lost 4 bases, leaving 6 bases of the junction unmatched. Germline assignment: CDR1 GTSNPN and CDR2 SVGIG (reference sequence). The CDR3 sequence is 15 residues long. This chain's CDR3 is CAWTGDSYYNSPLHF. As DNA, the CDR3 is TGTGCCTGGACCGGGGACAGCTACTATAATTCACCCCTCCACTTT. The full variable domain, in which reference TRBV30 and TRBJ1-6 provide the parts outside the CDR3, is SQTIHQWPATLVQPVGSPLSLECTVEGTSNPNLYWYRQAAGRGLQLLFYSVGIGQISSEVPQNLSASRPQDRQFILSSKKLLLSDSGFYLCAWTGDSYYNSPLHFGNGTRLTVT.

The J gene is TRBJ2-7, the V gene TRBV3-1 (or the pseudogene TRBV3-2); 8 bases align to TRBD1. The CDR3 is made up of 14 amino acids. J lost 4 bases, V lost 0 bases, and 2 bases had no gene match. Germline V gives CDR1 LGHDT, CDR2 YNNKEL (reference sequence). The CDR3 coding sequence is TGTGCCAGCAGCCAAGATGACAGGGGTTACGAGCAGTACTTC. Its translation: CASSQDDRGYEQYF.

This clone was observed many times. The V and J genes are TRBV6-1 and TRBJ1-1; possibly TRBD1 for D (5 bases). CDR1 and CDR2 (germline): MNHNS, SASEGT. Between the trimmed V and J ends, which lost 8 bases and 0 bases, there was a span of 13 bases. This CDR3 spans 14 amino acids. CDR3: CASSQTEMNTEAFF. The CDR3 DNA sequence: TGTGCCAGCTCACAGACAGAAATGAACACTGAAGCTTTCTTT.

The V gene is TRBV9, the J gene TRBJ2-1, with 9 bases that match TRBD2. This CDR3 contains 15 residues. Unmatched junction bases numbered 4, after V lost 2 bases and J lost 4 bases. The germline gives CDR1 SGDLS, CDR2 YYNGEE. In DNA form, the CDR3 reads TGTGCCAGCAGCGTCGCTAGCGGGAATTACAATGAGCAGTTCTTC. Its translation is CASSVASGNYNEQFF. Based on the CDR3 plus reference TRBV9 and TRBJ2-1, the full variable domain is DSGVTQTPKHLITATGQRVTLRCSPRSGDLSVYWYQQSLDQGLQFLIQYYNGEERAKGNILERFSAQQFPDLHSELNLSSLELGDSALYFCASSVASGNYNEQFFGPGTRLTVL.

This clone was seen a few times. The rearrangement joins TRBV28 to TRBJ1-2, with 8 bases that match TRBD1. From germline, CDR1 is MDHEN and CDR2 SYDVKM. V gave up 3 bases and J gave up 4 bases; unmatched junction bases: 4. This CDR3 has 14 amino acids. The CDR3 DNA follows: TGTGCCAGCAGTTTGCTCGACAGGGGCTATGGCTACACCTTC. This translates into CASSLLDRGYGYTF.

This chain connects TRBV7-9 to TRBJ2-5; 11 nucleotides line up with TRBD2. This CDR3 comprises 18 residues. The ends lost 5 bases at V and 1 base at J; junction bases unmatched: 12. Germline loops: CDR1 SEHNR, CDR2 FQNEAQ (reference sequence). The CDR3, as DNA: TGTGCCAGCAGCCCCACTCGACTAGCGGGAAAGTCCCAAGAGACCCAGTACTTC. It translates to CASSPTRLAGKSQETQYF.